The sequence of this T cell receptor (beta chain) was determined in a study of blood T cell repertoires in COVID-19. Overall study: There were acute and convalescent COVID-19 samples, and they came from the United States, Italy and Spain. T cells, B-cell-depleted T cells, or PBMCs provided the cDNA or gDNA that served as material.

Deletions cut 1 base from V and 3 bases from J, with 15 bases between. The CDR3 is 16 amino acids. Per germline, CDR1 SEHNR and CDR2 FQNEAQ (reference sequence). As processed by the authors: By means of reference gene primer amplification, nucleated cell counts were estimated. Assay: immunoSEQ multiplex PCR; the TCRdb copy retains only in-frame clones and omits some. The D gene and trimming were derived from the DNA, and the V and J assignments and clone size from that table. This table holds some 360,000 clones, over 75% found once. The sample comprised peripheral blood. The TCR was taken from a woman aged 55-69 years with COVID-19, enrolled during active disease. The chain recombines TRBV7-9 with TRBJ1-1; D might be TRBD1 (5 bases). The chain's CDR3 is CASSLDGGERYTEAFF. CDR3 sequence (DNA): TGTGCCAGCAGCTTAGACGGGGGAGAGAGATACACTGAAGCTTTCTTT.